This TCR beta chain was found in a study of chemoradiotherapy in HPV16-positive cancers (dated by TCRdb to between 2021 and 2024). For context, the study as a whole: Functional T-cell assays on cells from two HPV16-positive patients defined candidate HPV-specific T-cell clones and common TCR motifs. The study asked whether T-cell immunity to the HPV oncoproteins E6 and E7 changes during chemoradiotherapy and whether this immunity affects survival. TCR repertoires from more than 70 patients with HPV-related cancers were then used to track the candidate HPV-specific TCRs and motifs.

Repertoires were sampled repeatedly over the course of chemoradiotherapy so that clonal expansion in the tumor microenvironment could be followed. The junction carries 7 bases between V and J, which are trimmed by 3 bases and 2 bases respectively. CDR1 KGHSH and CDR2 LQKENI were looked up in the germline V gene. The CDR3 numbers 14 residues from cysteine through phenylalanine. The retained sequence is limited to the CDR3, 42 bases, with the frame set at the first base. Library preparation was by the immunoSEQ multiplex PCR assay. Held by TCRdb, this immuneACCESS table contains in-frame sequences only and omits some clones. Under half of the omission traces to an unresolved V gene where checked; the cause of the rest is unknown. In this sample the table shows roughly 7,000 clones, 70% to 90% of which occur a single time. In total, the top ten clones hold 3% to 4% of the sample. Results the study describes overall, beyond this receptor: The functional definition of HPV-specific T cells came from only a couple of HPV16-positive patients, and the survival association was reported for HPV16-positive patients. Expansion of candidate HPV-specific clones and E7-related TCR motifs was observed in the tumor microenvironment during treatment, whereas no such expansion was observed for non-HPV-specific T cells. Improved recurrence-free survival in HPV16-positive patients was associated with expansion of HPV-responsive T cells during chemoradiotherapy.

Concerning this clone itself: Its antigen is still unknown. Base-call qualities are not available, and no considerably larger clone is one nucleotide away.

The source of this sequence is a human donor with HPV-associated anogenital cancer. Collection of the sample occurred from a patient who underwent chemoradiotherapy. The V and J genes are TRBV18 and TRBJ2-2; a confident D gene designation cannot be given. The CDR3 protein is CASSPLGNTGELFF. The DNA sequence is given as TGTGCCAGCTCACCTTTAGGCAACACCGGGGAGCTGTTTTTT.